The 3 T cell receptor beta chains below all came from one sample that was sequenced in a study of T cell responses to AZD1222 COVID-19 vaccine. Assay used: immunoSEQ multiplex PCR; TCRdb lists only in-frame clones, some missing. The sample records 150,000 or so clones, roughly nine tenths being singletons. The source was peripheral blood, collected 28 days after the second AZD1222 dose. The receptors derive from an adult who received the AZD1222 COVID-19 vaccine.

The rearrangement joins TRBV13 to TRBJ2-1, with 12 bases aligning to TRBD2. The CDR3 is 17 amino acids. Germline V gene data show CDR1 as PRHDT and CDR2 as FYEKMQ (reference sequence). V lost 5 bases, J lost 9 bases, and 14 bases stayed unmatched. The CDR3 spells CASSPSRLAGVLGEQFF. In nucleotides, the CDR3 is TGTGCCAGCAGCCCGTCCCGACTAGCGGGAGTGCTAGGTGAGCAGTTCTTC.

The chain uses TRBV7-9 and TRBJ2-2, with D perhaps TRBD2 (5 bases). CDR1 SEHNR and CDR2 FQNEAQ come from the germline V gene (reference sequence). Deletions cut 1 base from V and 6 bases from J, with 9 bases between. The CDR3 loop spans 14 amino acids. CDR3 in amino acids: CASSLELRAGELFF. The DNA of the CDR3 is TGTGCCAGCAGCTTAGAACTGAGGGCCGGGGAGCTGTTTTTT.

The gene calls are TRBV28 and TRBJ1-1, with D possibly TRBD1 on 6 matching bases. Trimming removed 6 bases at V and 2 bases at J, with 13 bases between. This CDR3 has 14 residues. Germline V gene data show CDR1 as MDHEN and CDR2 as SYDVKM. Here the CDR3 reads CASRKQGENTEAFF. CDR3 DNA: TGTGCCAGCAGAAAACAGGGCGAAAACACTGAAGCTTTCTTT. The whole variable domain, filled in from reference TRBV28 and TRBJ1-1, reads DVKVTQSSRYLVKRTGEKVFLECVQDMDHENMFWYRQDPGLGLRLIYFSYDVKMKEKGDIPEGYSVSREKKERFSLILESASTNQTSMYLCASRKQGENTEAFFGQGTRLTVV.